Each of the 15 T cell receptor beta chains below was sequenced from the same sample in a study of blood T cell repertoires in COVID-19. The assay was immunoSEQ multiplex PCR, and TCRdb's table has in-frame clones only and misses some. The top ten hold roughly an eighth of the sample, which has over 30,000 clones, more than 70% seen once. The sample was peripheral blood. These receptors were taken from a human donor with active COVID-19. The donor label of this sample is uncertain.

V and J are TRBV29-1 and TRBJ1-1, with D perhaps TRBD1 (5 bases). Per germline, CDR1 SQVTM and CDR2 ANQGSEA. V was clipped by 3 bases and J by 8 bases, with 10 bases between them. This CDR3 comprises 11 residues. CDR3 bases: TGCAGCGTTGAGACCACAGGAGAAGCTTTCTTT. Its protein is CSVETTGEAFF.

The chain couples TRBV7-2 to TRBJ2-3; the match to TRBD2 covers 8 bases. Germline V gene data show CDR1 as SGHTA and CDR2 as FQGNSA. The CDR3 has 15 amino acids. V lost 6 bases, J lost 8 bases, and 13 bases stayed unmatched. The CDR3 here is CASSFPGLVSSTQYF. The CDR3 bases are TGTGCCAGCAGTTTCCCGGGACTAGTCTCTAGTACGCAGTATTTT.

This clone was observed once. The chain uses TRBV25-1 and TRBJ2-5, with 9 bases identical to TRBD1. Trimming cost V 5 bases and J 5 bases; bases outside gene matches: 6. Germline V gene sequence: CDR1 MGHDK, CDR2 SYGVNS. The CDR3 length is 14 residues. Written as DNA, the CDR3 is TGTGCCAGCAGTAAAACAGGGGGCCGGGAGACCCAGTACTTC. Translating it yields CASSKTGGRETQYF.

The V and J genes are TRBV7-9 and TRBJ2-5; 7 bases line up with TRBD2. The germline gives CDR1 SEHNR, CDR2 FQNEAQ (reference sequence). The trim removed 3 bases at V and 1 base at J, leaving 5 bases unmatched. The CDR3 sequence is 15 residues long. CDR3 nucleotide sequence: TGTGCCAGCAGCTTCGGGGGGACTTTCCAAGAGACCCAGTACTTC. Amino acid sequence: CASSFGGTFQETQYF.

The J gene is TRBJ1-2, the V gene TRBV6-2 or TRBV6-3, with TRBD1 matching over 7 bases. The CDR3 runs to 13 residues. V lost 5 bases and J lost 9; bases outside the gene matches: 9. Germline loops: CDR1 MNHEY, CDR2 SVGEGT. The CDR3 protein is CASSLGRQGSYTF. Written as DNA, the CDR3 is TGTGCCAGCAGTCTAGGGCGACAGGGAAGCTACACCTTC.

This clone was detected once. CDR3 protein: CASSPITGARVMNTEAFF. CDR3 DNA: TGTGCCAGCTCACCAATTACAGGGGCACGGGTCATGAACACTGAAGCTTTCTTT. The J gene is TRBJ1-1, the V gene TRBV18, with 7 nucleotides matching TRBD1. The CDR3 covers 18 residues. The V gene's germline CDR1 is KGHSH and CDR2 LQKENI. Losses at the gene ends were 2 bases for V and 0 bases for J; bases not matched to a gene: 12. Full variable domain (rest looked up from reference TRBV18 and TRBJ1-1): NAGVMQNPRHLVRRRGQEARLRCSPMKGHSHVYWYRQLPEEGLKFMVYLQKENIIDESGMPKERFSAEFPKEGPSILRIQQVVRGDSAAYFCASSPITGARVMNTEAFFGQGTRLTVV.

The chain employs TRBV19 and TRBJ2-5; D is possibly TRBD2 (6 bases). Deletions cut 2 bases from V and 2 bases from J, with 15 bases between. Germline-derived CDR1 and CDR2 are LNHDA and SQIVND (reference sequence). CDR3 length: 16 amino acids. The CDR3: CASSISSSGVQETQYF. Here the CDR3 DNA reads TGTGCCAGTAGTATATCTTCGTCGGGAGTTCAAGAGACCCAGTACTTC.

This sequence joins TRBV3-1 (or the pseudogene TRBV3-2) and TRBJ1-2, with a possible D match to TRBD1 (5 bases). V was shortened by 3 bases and J by 6 bases, with 20 bases between the two germline ends. Germline CDR1 LGHDT, CDR2 YNNKEL (reference sequence). The CDR3 sequence is 16 residues long. The CDR3 DNA reads TGTGCCAGCAGCCACTGGGGCCCCCGTGAAAGGGATGGCTACACCTTC. Encoded protein: CASSHWGPRERDGYTF.

V and J are TRBV3-1 (or the pseudogene TRBV3-2) and TRBJ1-1; D is possibly TRBD1 (6 bases). This CDR3 has 13 residues. Deletions cut 6 bases from V and 9 bases from J, with 17 bases between. CDR1 is LGHDT, CDR2 YNNKEL, per germline (reference sequence). The CDR3 region has the DNA TGTGCCAGCAGGGGACGACAGGTTGGTAAAGCTTTCTTT. Residues: CASRGRQVGKAFF.

The CDR3 coding sequence is TGTGCCAGCTCACCGGGGGCAGGTAATCAGCCCCAGCATTTT. Protein product: CASSPGAGNQPQHF. V and J are TRBV18 and TRBJ1-5; TRBD1 might be the D (6 bases). This CDR3 comprises 14 residues. The germline gives CDR1 KGHSH, CDR2 LQKENI. The V end was cut by 3 bases, the J end by 4 bases, with 10 bases between.

This chain joins TRBV4-3 and TRBJ1-6; tentative D call: TRBD1 (5 bases). Per the germline V gene, CDR1 is LGHNA and CDR2 is YSLEER. The germline V and J ends were trimmed by 0 bases and 6 bases, with 9 bases remaining between them. This CDR3 is 15 amino acids long. DNA for the CDR3: TGCGCCAGCAGCCAAGATCGGGACTTTAATTCACCCCTCCACTTT. This codes for CASSQDRDFNSPLHF.

The chain links TRBV19 to TRBJ2-7; maybe TRBD1 (6 bases). The V end was cut by 5 bases, the J end by 2 bases, with 13 bases between. Germline V CDR1 and CDR2: LNHDA, SQIVND (reference sequence). The CDR3 sequence is 14 residues long. CDR3 region: CASSPTGATYEQYF. The CDR3 coding sequence is TGTGCCAGTAGTCCGACAGGTGCGACCTACGAGCAGTACTTC. Full variable domain (outside the CDR3, taken from reference TRBV19 and TRBJ2-7): DGGITQSPKYLFRKEGQNVTLSCEQNLNHDAMYWYRQDPGQGLRLIYYSQIVNDFQKGDIAEGYSVSREKKESFPLTVTSAQKNPTAFYLCASSPTGATYEQYFGPGTRLTVT.

The chain links TRBV9 to TRBJ1-2; D uncertain. With 0 bases removed from V and 3 bases from J, the gap between germline ends came to 6 bases. The V gene's germline CDR1 is SGDLS and CDR2 YYNGEE. The CDR3 runs to 13 residues. CDR3: CASSVEQYYGYTF. The CDR3 nucleotides are TGTGCCAGCAGCGTAGAACAATACTATGGCTACACCTTC.

This clone was counted only a few times. The chain uses TRBV19 and TRBJ1-2, with 7 bases lining up with TRBD1. This CDR3 comprises 14 residues. Germline CDR1 and CDR2: LNHDA and SQIVND (reference sequence). V shed 0 bases, J shed 4 bases, and the junction held 2 bases outside the gene matches. The CDR3 DNA reads as TGTGCCAGTAGTATAGACACAGGGGCCTATGGCTACACCTTC. This codes for CASSIDTGAYGYTF. Looking up the rest from reference TRBV19 and TRBJ1-2 gives the full variable domain: DGGITQSPKYLFRKEGQNVTLSCEQNLNHDAMYWYRQDPGQGLRLIYYSQIVNDFQKGDIAEGYSVSREKKESFPLTVTSAQKNPTAFYLCASSIDTGAYGYTFGSGTRLTVV.

V is TRBV24-1 and J is TRBJ2-1; 9 nucleotides match TRBD1. Per germline, CDR1 KGHDR and CDR2 SFDVKD. The V gene end was trimmed by 3 bases and the J gene end by 2 bases; junction bases not matched to a gene: 4. CDR3 size: 16 residues. For the CDR3, the DNA is TGTGCCACCAGTGATGTACAGGGGGCGCCCTACAATGAGCAGTTCTTC. Translated: CATSDVQGAPYNEQFF.